These 15 T cell receptor beta chains came from one sample sequenced in a study of shared T cell receptors in the human thymus. Libraries were prepared by immunoSEQ multiplex PCR; TCRdb keeps only in-frame clonotypes and omits some of them. This repertoire shows fewer than 700,000 clones, 70% to 90% found once; its top ten account for around 0.0099%. This sample also belongs to another study, concerning human thymus T cells.

The sequenced sample consisted of thymocytes. All receptors come from a boy in the first two years of life with a congenital heart defect.

The chain joins TRBV30 to TRBJ1-3; no clear D gene. This CDR3 contains 14 residues. Trimming shortened V by 2 bases and J by 8 bases, and 16 bases separated the two germline ends. Per germline, CDR1 GTSNPN and CDR2 SVGIG (reference sequence). CDR3: CAWSQWPRLDTIYF. The CDR3 bases are TGTGCCTGGAGTCAGTGGCCCAGGTTGGACACCATATATTTT.

The rearrangement uses TRBV2 and TRBJ2-7, with TRBD2 matching over 15 bases. The CDR3 runs 14 residues. J was trimmed by 4 bases and V by 6 bases; bases with no gene match: 1. The germline gives CDR1 SNHLY, CDR2 FYNNEI. CDR3 nucleotide sequence: TGTGCCAGCAGAGGGACTAGCGGGAGGTACGAGCAGTACTTC. Protein sequence: CASRGTSGRYEQYF.

The chain uses TRBV7-9 and TRBJ2-7; TRBD2 aligns across 13 bases. V was pared by 1 base and J by 0 bases, with 3 bases of the junction left unmatched. The CDR3 consists of 17 residues. CDR1 is SEHNR, CDR2 FQNEAQ, per germline (reference sequence). The CDR3 spells CASSLGRTSGSSYEQYF. Here the CDR3 DNA reads TGTGCCAGCAGCTTAGGTAGGACTAGCGGGAGCTCCTACGAGCAGTACTTC.

A single count supports this clone. V usage is TRBV28 and J usage is TRBJ1-3; 7 bases align to TRBD1. Trimming at V came to 5 bases and at J to 4 bases, leaving 11 bases not matched to a gene. CDR3 length equals 16 residues. Germline CDR1 reads MDHEN; CDR2 reads SYDVKM. The CDR3, as DNA: TGTGCCAGCAGTCCCACTATCAGGGGGTTAGGAAACACCATATATTTT. Protein sequence: CASSPTIRGLGNTIYF.

CDR3 bases: TGTGCCAGTAGGCGACCCCTACAACGCCCGACAGGGCTCACCGGGGAGCTGTTTTTT. This codes for CASRRPLQRPTGLTGELFF. V usage is TRBV19 and J usage is TRBJ2-2; TRBD1 agrees at 7 bases. Germline-derived CDR1 and CDR2 are LNHDA and SQIVND (reference sequence). The V and J ends lost 6 bases and 4 bases, in that order; junction bases with no gene match: 20. This CDR3 has 19 residues.

In DNA form, the CDR3 reads TGTGCCAGCAGCCCCCCGGTCAACAGTTTCTATGGCTACACCTTC. Its translation is CASSPPVNSFYGYTF. The chain is built from TRBV5-8 and TRBJ1-2, with D hard to call. Germline loops: CDR1 SGHTS, CDR2 YDEGEE. Trimming stripped 4 bases from V and 4 bases from J, with 17 bases between. This CDR3 has 15 amino acids. Looking up the rest from reference TRBV5-8 and TRBJ1-2 gives the full variable domain: EAGVTQSPTHLIKTRGQQATLRCSPISGHTSVYWYQQALGLGLQFLLWYDEGEERNRGNFPPRFSGRQFPNYSSELNVNALELEDSALYLCASSPPVNSFYGYTFGSGTRLTVV.

The rearrangement joins TRBV28 to TRBJ1-1; 9 nucleotides align to TRBD1. The CDR3 has 15 residues. The trim removed 5 bases at V and 1 base at J, leaving 5 bases unmatched. The germline V gene encodes CDR1 MDHEN and CDR2 SYDVKM. This CDR3 is CASSPEGQGNTEAFF. Written as DNA, the CDR3 is TGTGCCAGCAGTCCGGAGGGACAGGGGAACACTGAAGCTTTCTTT.

This chain uses TRBV4-1 with TRBJ2-7, with 9 bases matching TRBD2. The germline gives CDR1 MGHRA, CDR2 YSYEKL. J was trimmed by 5 bases and V by 0 bases; bases with no gene match: 8. The CDR3 runs 16 residues. CDR3 DNA: TGCGCCAGCAGCCAAGACAACAGCGGGAGGCCCCACGAGCAGTACTTC. The encoded protein is CASSQDNSGRPHEQYF.

This clone turned up a few times. CDR3 sequence (DNA): TGCAGCGTAAGGACAGGGGAAACTGAAGCTTTCTTT. This gives the protein CSVRTGETEAFF. The chain links TRBV29-1 to TRBJ1-1; TRBD1 agrees at 9 bases. The CDR3 runs to 12 residues. J gave up 5 bases and V 6 bases, and 4 bases lay outside the gene matches. Germline V CDR1 and CDR2: SQVTM, ANQGSEA.

This clone has a handful of counts. The chain employs TRBV19 and TRBJ2-2, with a weak D call TRBD2 (5 bases). V was trimmed by 4 bases and J by 0 bases, leaving 12 bases between them. Germline CDR1 is LNHDA and CDR2 is SQIVND (reference sequence). The CDR3 runs to 16 residues. CDR3 protein: CASSKDFYANTGELFF. DNA of the CDR3: TGTGCCAGTAGTAAGGACTTCTACGCGAACACCGGGGAGCTGTTTTTT.

V and J are TRBV5-4 and TRBJ1-4; D not resolved. The CDR3 length is 14 residues. V gave up 4 bases and J gave up 2 bases, with 9 bases separating them. Per germline, CDR1 SGHNT and CDR2 YYREEE (reference sequence). This CDR3 is CASSQPGTNEKLFF. The DNA of the CDR3 is TGTGCCAGCAGCCAACCCGGGACTAATGAAAAACTGTTTTTT. Based on the CDR3 plus reference TRBV5-4 and TRBJ1-4, the full variable domain is ETGVTQSPTHLIKTRGQQVTLRCSSQSGHNTVSWYQQALGQGPQFIFQYYREEENGRGNFPPRFSGLQFPNYSSELNVNALELDDSALYLCASSQPGTNEKLFFGSGTQLSVL.

V and J are TRBV28 and TRBJ2-5; perhaps TRBD2 as D (5 bases). The V and J ends lost 7 bases and 4 bases respectively, with 16 bases between them. The CDR3 totals 14 residues. Germline assignment: CDR1 MDHEN and CDR2 SYDVKM. Here the CDR3 reads CASTPSGVAETQYF. The CDR3 bases are TGTGCCAGCACTCCCTCCGGGGTAGCAGAGACCCAGTACTTC. Based on the CDR3 plus reference TRBV28 and TRBJ2-5, the full variable domain is DVKVTQSSRYLVKRTGEKVFLECVQDMDHENMFWYRQDPGLGLRLIYFSYDVKMKEKGDIPEGYSVSREKKERFSLILESASTNQTSMYLCASTPSGVAETQYFGPGTRLLVL.

This clone was seen just once. CDR3 sequence (DNA): TGTGCCTGGAGTCCCCGACAGGGGAGTCAGCCCCAGCATTTT. This encodes CAWSPRQGSQPQHF. The gene calls are TRBV30 and TRBJ1-5, with 8 bases matching TRBD1. Germline trimming cut 2 bases from V and 6 bases from J; bases unmatched to any gene: 6. Germline CDR1 is GTSNPN and CDR2 is SVGIG (reference sequence). The CDR3 length is 14 residues.

This clone has a single count. The chain carries TRBV5-8 and TRBJ2-7, with 8 bases lining up with TRBD2. From germline, CDR1 is SGHTS and CDR2 YDEGEE. After removal of 5 bases from V and 0 bases from J, the junction contained 10 bases not matched to a gene. The CDR3 has 16 amino acids. CDR3 sequence reads: CASSPLQRGYSYEQYF. The DNA of the CDR3 is TGTGCCAGCAGTCCGCTGCAGCGGGGGTACTCCTACGAGCAGTACTTC.

The rearrangement joins TRBV27 to TRBJ1-2; maybe TRBD1 (6 bases). The germline V gene encodes CDR1 MNHEY and CDR2 SMNVEV (reference sequence). The germline V and J ends were trimmed by 3 bases and 1 base, with 18 bases remaining between them. This CDR3 has 17 amino acids. The CDR3 here is CASSFNYLTGSNYGYTF. DNA for the CDR3: TGTGCCAGCAGTTTCAATTATTTGACAGGAAGTAACTATGGCTACACCTTC.